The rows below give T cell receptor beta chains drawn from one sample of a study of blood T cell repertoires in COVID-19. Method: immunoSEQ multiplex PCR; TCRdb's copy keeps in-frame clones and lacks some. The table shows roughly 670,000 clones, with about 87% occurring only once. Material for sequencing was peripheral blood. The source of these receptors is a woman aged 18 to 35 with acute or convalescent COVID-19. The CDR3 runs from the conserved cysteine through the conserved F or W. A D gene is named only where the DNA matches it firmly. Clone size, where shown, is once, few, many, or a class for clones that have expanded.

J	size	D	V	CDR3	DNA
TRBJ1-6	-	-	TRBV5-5	CASAPPGYSYNSPLHF	TGTGCCAGCGCCCCCCCAGGTTACTCCTATAATTCACCCCTCCACTTT
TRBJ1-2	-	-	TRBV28	CASSSYRDYGYTF	TGTGCCAGCAGTTCCTACAGGGATTATGGCTACACCTTC
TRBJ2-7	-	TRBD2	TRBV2	CASTREAINFYEQYF	TGTGCCAGCACCCGGGAGGCGATTAATTTCTACGAGCAGTACTTC
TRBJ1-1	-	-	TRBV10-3	CAIRQGNTEAFF	TGTGCCATCAGACAGGGGAACACTGAAGCTTTCTTT
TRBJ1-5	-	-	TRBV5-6	CASSFARVLGNQPQHF	TGTGCCAGCAGCTTTGCCAGGGTCCTGGGGAATCAGCCCCAGCATTTT
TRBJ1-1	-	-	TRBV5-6	CASSLDSGWTEAFF	TGTGCCAGCAGCTTGGACAGTGGGTGGACTGAAGCTTTCTTT
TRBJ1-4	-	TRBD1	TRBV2	CASGQGSEKLFF	TGTGCCAGCGGACAGGGGTCGGAAAAACTGTTTTTT
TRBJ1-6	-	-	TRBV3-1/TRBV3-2	CASSPRTESLHF	TGTGCCAGCAGCCCACGAACAGAGTCCCTCCACTTT
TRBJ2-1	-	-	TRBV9	CASSPRVSGPPGNEQFF	TGTGCCAGCAGCCCCCGGGTCTCCGGGCCCCCGGGGAATGAGCAGTTCTTC
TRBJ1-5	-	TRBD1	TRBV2	CASSEGDRVGQPQHF	TGTGCCAGCAGTGAAGGAGACAGGGTCGGTCAGCCCCAGCATTTT
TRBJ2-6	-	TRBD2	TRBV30	CAWRVSSFSGGGANVLTF	TGTGCCTGGAGAGTGTCGTCGTTTAGCGGGGGTGGGGCCAACGTCCTGACTTTC
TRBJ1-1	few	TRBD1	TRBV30	CAARGLDRVNTEAFF	TGTGCCGCCCGGGGTTTGGACAGGGTGAACACTGAAGCTTTCTTT
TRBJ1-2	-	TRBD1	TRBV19	CASSIIQGDGYTF	TGTGCCAGTAGTATCATCCAGGGGGATGGCTACACCTTC
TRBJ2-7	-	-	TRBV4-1	CASSQAGREQYF	TGCGCCAGCAGCCAAGCCGGGAGAGAGCAGTACTTC
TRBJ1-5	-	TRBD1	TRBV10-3	CAISEGNLGQGQPQHF	TGTGCCATCAGTGAGGGAAACCTGGGACAGGGTCAGCCCCAGCATTTT
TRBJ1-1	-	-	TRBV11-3	CASSLQGTNTEAFF	TGTGCCAGCAGCTTACAGGGTACGAACACTGAAGCTTTCTTT
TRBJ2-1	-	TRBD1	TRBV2	CASSGDRGSYNEQFF	TGTGCCAGCAGTGGGGACAGGGGCTCCTACAATGAGCAGTTCTTC